Shown below are 29 T cell receptor beta chains from a single sample sequenced in a study of blood T cell repertoires in COVID-19. Assay: immunoSEQ multiplex PCR; the TCRdb copy retains only in-frame clones and omits some. This repertoire shows 150,000 to 200,000 clones, roughly 85% found once; its top ten account for roughly 21%. Sequenced material: peripheral blood. These receptor sequences come from a man in his fifties or sixties with active or convalescent COVID-19.

As for this clone: Additional DNA sequences in this sample encode the identical CDR3. The chain uses TRBV5-6 and TRBJ2-3, with no clear D. Trimming removed 4 bases at V and 2 bases at J, with 11 bases between. The CDR3 loop spans 14 amino acids. Germline V gene data show CDR1 as SGHDT and CDR2 as YYEEEE. CDR3 nucleotide sequence: TGTGCCAGCAGCCTTTTTCTAATCACAGATACGCAGTATTTT. This translates into CASSLFLITDTQYF. The entire variable domain, with the rest obtained from reference TRBV5-6 and TRBJ2-3, is as follows: DAGVTQSPTHLIKTRGQQVTLRCSPKSGHDTVSWYQQALGQGPQFIFQYYEEEERQRGNFPDRFSGHQFPNYSSELNVNALLLGDSALYLCASSLFLITDTQYFGPGTRLTVL.

J is TRBJ1-2 and V is TRBV5-1, with no clear D. This CDR3 is 12 amino acids long. Germline V gene lookup returns CDR1 SGHRS and CDR2 YFSETQ. V lost 4 bases to trimming and J lost 2 bases, with 6 bases between them. CDR3 bases: TGCGCCAGCAGCCTCCCCAACTATGGCTACACCTTC. Its translation is CASSLPNYGYTF.

CDR3 in amino acids: CASSLSSSAGELFF. In DNA, the CDR3 is TGTGCCAGCAGCTTAAGCTCTAGCGCCGGGGAGCTGTTTTTT. J is TRBJ2-2 and V is TRBV7-7; TRBD2 might be the D (6 bases). The V and J ends lost 2 bases and 6 bases respectively, with 10 bases between them. Germline V gene data show CDR1 as SSHAT and CDR2 as FNYEAQ (reference sequence). This CDR3 spans 14 amino acids.

This clone occurred once. The CDR3 sequence is CASSQLGTANNEQFF. The CDR3 coding sequence is TGTGCCAGCAGCCAGCTCGGGACAGCCAACAATGAGCAGTTCTTC. This chain uses TRBV4-2 with TRBJ2-1; 7 bases are a match to TRBD1. With V trimmed by 3 bases and J by 5 bases, 7 bases remained unmatched. Germline V CDR1 and CDR2: LGHNA, YNFKEQ. The CDR3 spans 15 residues.

J is TRBJ2-5 and V is TRBV19; TRBD1 is a possible D gene (5 bases). Deletions cut 3 bases from V and 0 bases from J, with 11 bases between. CDR1 and CDR2 from the germline V gene are LNHDA and SQIVND (reference sequence). The CDR3 sequence is 15 residues long. The CDR3 DNA sequence: TGTGCCAGTAGTATCTCTCTGGGGCACCAAGAGACCCAGTACTTC. It specifies CASSISLGHQETQYF.

The genes are TRBV19 and TRBJ2-5, with TRBD2 identical over 7 bases. The CDR3 spans 15 residues. J gave up 4 bases and V 3 bases, and 8 bases lay outside the gene matches. Germline V gives CDR1 LNHDA, CDR2 SQIVND (reference sequence). CDR3 bases: TGTGCCAGTAGTATGGGAGGGTCGGACGGAGAGACCCAGTACTTC. Amino acids: CASSMGGSDGETQYF.

About this clone itself: Its ends do not fully match the called genes, so a read error is possible. The chain is built from TRBV5-1 and TRBJ1-2, with D perhaps matching TRBD1 (6 bases). Germline CDR1 and CDR2: SGHRS and YFSETQ. The CDR3 loop spans 14 amino acids. In nucleotides, the CDR3 is TGCGCCAACAGCTCTCAGGGGCCTAACTATGGCTACACCTTC. The encoded protein is CANSSQGPNYGYTF.

There are a few counts of this clone. The J gene is TRBJ1-2, the V gene TRBV9; 8 bases align to TRBD1. CDR1 and CDR2 (germline): SGDLS, YYNGEE. The trim removed 0 bases at V and 6 bases at J, leaving 7 bases unmatched. The CDR3 covers 15 residues. The CDR3 DNA follows: TGTGCCAGCAGCGTAGCTTACAGGGGGAGGAATGGCTACACCTTC. As protein: CASSVAYRGRNGYTF. Looking up the rest from reference TRBV9 and TRBJ1-2 gives the full variable domain: DSGVTQTPKHLITATGQRVTLRCSPRSGDLSVYWYQQSLDQGLQFLIQYYNGEERAKGNILERFSAQQFPDLHSELNLSSLELGDSALYFCASSVAYRGRNGYTFGSGTRLTVV.

The rearrangement uses TRBV5-1 and TRBJ1-6; 9 nucleotides agree with TRBD1. Germline CDR1 SGHRS, CDR2 YFSETQ. V was clipped by 4 bases and J by 11 bases; unmatched bases: 7. This CDR3 spans 14 amino acids. The CDR3 is CASSGGQGETPLHF. In nucleotides, the CDR3 is TGCGCCAGCAGCGGGGGACAGGGAGAAACACCCCTCCACTTT.

This chain connects TRBV5-1 to TRBJ2-5, with TRBD2 as a possible D gene (6 bases). CDR1 SGHRS and CDR2 YFSETQ come from the germline V gene. V lost 5 bases and J lost 3, with 14 bases in between. This CDR3 comprises 14 residues. The CDR3 region has the DNA TGCGCCAGCAGTCCCGGGACTCTCAAAGAGACCCAGTACTTC. Residues: CASSPGTLKETQYF.

J is TRBJ1-2 and V is TRBV5-5; 7 nucleotides match TRBD1. Germline assignment: CDR1 SGHKS and CDR2 YYEKEE (reference sequence). V lost 7 bases to trimming and J lost 1 base; unmatched junction nucleotides: 4. The CDR3 totals 13 residues. The CDR3 DNA sequence: TGTGCCAGCGGGACAGACCTTAACTATGGCTACACCTTC. Translating gives CASGTDLNYGYTF.

This clone was seen once. The chain couples TRBV30 to TRBJ2-4, with 8 bases lining up with TRBD2. Germline CDR1 reads GTSNPN; CDR2 reads SVGIG (reference sequence). Losses at the gene ends were 4 bases for V and 4 bases for J; bases not matched to a gene: 9. The CDR3 contains 15 residues. CDR3 region: CAWNLAGGGKNIQYF. Here the CDR3 DNA reads TGTGCCTGGAACCTAGCTGGCGGGGGGAAAAACATTCAGTACTTC. The whole variable domain, remainder taken from reference TRBV30 and TRBJ2-4, is SQTIHQWPATLVQPVGSPLSLECTVEGTSNPNLYWYRQAAGRGLQLLFYSVGIGQISSEVPQNLSASRPQDRQFILSSKKLLLSDSGFYLCAWNLAGGGKNIQYFGAGTRLSVL.

This clone was seen once. This chain joins TRBV7-2 and TRBJ2-6, with D possibly being TRBD1 (6 bases). CDR3 length: 19 residues. Trimming removed 5 bases from V and 1 base from J, with 21 bases in between. Germline CDR1 and CDR2: SGHTA and FQGNSA. The CDR3 DNA reads TGTGCCAGCAGCCGCTATTCAGGGACATCCACATCTGGGGCCAACGTCCTGACTTTC. It specifies CASSRYSGTSTSGANVLTF. The full variable domain, completed using reference TRBV7-2 and TRBJ2-6, is GAGVSQSPSNKVTEKGKDVELRCDPISGHTALYWYRQSLGQGLEFLIYFQGNSAPDKSGLPSDRFSAERTGGSVSTLTIQRTQQEDSAVYLCASSRYSGTSTSGANVLTFGAGSRLTVL.

V usage is TRBV2 and J usage is TRBJ2-3, with D maybe TRBD2 (5 bases). The CDR3 runs to 14 residues. V gave up 4 bases and J gave up 0 bases, with 8 bases separating them. From germline, CDR1 is SNHLY and CDR2 FYNNEI. CDR3 coding DNA: TGTGCCAGCAGTGGGCGGACTAGCACAGATACGCAGTATTTT. It codes for CASSGRTSTDTQYF. Looking up the rest from reference TRBV2 and TRBJ2-3 gives the full variable domain: EPEVTQTPSHQVTQMGQEVILRCVPISNHLYFYWYRQILGQKVEFLVSFYNNEISEKSEIFDDQFSVERPDGSNFTLKIRSTKLEDSAMYFCASSGRTSTDTQYFGPGTRLTVL.

The chain uses TRBV3-1 (or the pseudogene TRBV3-2) and TRBJ2-1; 7 nucleotides line up with TRBD2. Germline V gives CDR1 LGHDT, CDR2 YNNKEL (reference sequence). V gave up 4 bases and J gave up 2 bases; unmatched junction bases: 14. The CDR3 runs to 18 residues. The CDR3 DNA reads TGTGCCAGCAGCCCAGGCGGGGTGGCTAGCGGCACCTACAATGAGCAGTTCTTC. Translated: CASSPGGVASGTYNEQFF.

The chain links TRBV28 to TRBJ1-2, with D possibly being TRBD1 (6 bases). The V gene's germline CDR1 is MDHEN and CDR2 SYDVKM. Between the trimmed V and J ends, which lost 7 bases and 5 bases, there was a span of 20 bases. This CDR3 region has 15 residues. CDR3 sequence reads: CASTLGLGQFYGYTF. The DNA of the CDR3 is TGTGCCAGCACCCTAGGTCTGGGACAATTTTATGGCTACACCTTC.

This rearrangement joins TRBV5-4 to TRBJ2-7; 7 bases align to TRBD1. This CDR3 is 14 amino acids long. Germline loops: CDR1 SGHNT, CDR2 YYREEE (reference sequence). Unmatched junction bases numbered 3, after V lost 3 bases and J lost 0 bases. This CDR3 reads CASSSDRSSYEQYF. The CDR3 DNA reads TGTGCCAGCAGCTCGGACAGGAGCTCCTACGAGCAGTACTTC.

The chain employs TRBV3-1 (or the pseudogene TRBV3-2) and TRBJ2-7; TRBD1 matches at 8 bases. Trimming at V came to 4 bases and at J to 6 bases, leaving 5 bases not matched to a gene. Per the germline V gene, CDR1 is LGHDT and CDR2 is YNNKEL (reference sequence). The CDR3 contains 13 residues. The CDR3 coding sequence is TGTGCCAGCAGCCTCGGACAGGGAGGCGAGCAGTACTTC. Amino acid sequence: CASSLGQGGEQYF.

The chain couples TRBV5-5 to TRBJ2-2; D perhaps matches TRBD2 (5 bases). The germline CDR1 and CDR2 sequences are SGHKS and YYEKEE (reference sequence). The germline V and J ends were trimmed by 1 base and 0 bases, with 7 bases remaining between them. The CDR3 is 15 residues long. CDR3 nucleotides: TGTGCCAGCAGCTTGTACGGGACGAACACCGGGGAGCTGTTTTTT. Translating it yields CASSLYGTNTGELFF.

The chain carries TRBV6-6 and TRBJ2-7, with 7 positions matching TRBD1. The CDR3 runs 14 residues. Germline V gene lookup returns CDR1 MNHNY and CDR2 SVGAGI (reference sequence). V lost 7 bases to trimming and J lost 0 bases; unmatched junction nucleotides: 6. Here the CDR3 DNA reads TGTGCCAGCAATGCAGGGGGTTCCTCCTACGAGCAGTACTTC. Translating it yields CASNAGGSSYEQYF.

This chain uses TRBV29-1 with TRBJ1-4; tentative D call: TRBD1 (6 bases). The V gene lost 7 bases and the J gene lost 3 bases, with 12 bases spanning the gap. The CDR3 spans 13 residues. Germline CDR1 is SQVTM and CDR2 is ANQGSEA. The CDR3 is CSAVDRANEKLFF. The CDR3, as DNA: TGCAGCGCTGTGGACAGAGCTAATGAAAAACTGTTTTTT.

The chain couples TRBV29-1 to TRBJ1-2; 7 bases are shared with TRBD1. V gave up 6 bases and J gave up 4 bases; unmatched junction bases: 5. CDR1 is SQVTM, CDR2 ANQGSEA, per germline. This CDR3 spans 12 amino acids. CDR3: CSVAQGGYGYTF. As DNA, the CDR3 is TGCAGCGTCGCCCAGGGGGGCTATGGCTACACCTTC.

This chain connects TRBV18 to TRBJ1-3; 7 nucleotides align to TRBD1. The CDR3 runs 17 residues. CDR1 is KGHSH, CDR2 LQKENI, per germline. J was trimmed by 2 bases and V by 0 bases; bases with no gene match: 7. The CDR3 DNA is TGTGCCAGCTCACCACCGATACAGGGGCTAACTGGAAACACCATATATTTT. It encodes CASSPPIQGLTGNTIYF.

This clone has a handful of counts. The gene calls are TRBV10-3 and TRBJ2-5; 10 bases are a match to TRBD2. This CDR3 region has 19 residues. In germline, CDR1 is ENHRY, CDR2 SYGVKD. The trim removed 4 bases at V and 4 bases at J, leaving 18 bases unmatched. The CDR3 protein is CAISGPASGGRNRGETQYF. As DNA, the CDR3 is TGTGCCATCAGTGGCCCAGCTAGCGGGGGCCGAAACCGGGGAGAGACCCAGTACTTC.

This rearrangement joins TRBV7-3 to TRBJ2-4, with a tentative D call TRBD1 (7 bases). V gave up 5 bases and J gave up 0 bases, with 8 bases separating them. The CDR3 spans 14 residues. Germline assignment: CDR1 SGHTA and CDR2 FQGTGA. CDR3: CASSQGGAKNIQYF. CDR3 nucleotides: TGTGCCAGCAGCCAGGGGGGAGCCAAAAACATTCAGTACTTC.

The chain employs TRBV7-3 and TRBJ2-1; perhaps TRBD1 as D (5 bases). Trimming pared 4 bases from V and 5 bases from J, leaving 9 bases between. Germline V gene sequence: CDR1 SGHTA, CDR2 FQGTGA. The CDR3 runs to 13 residues. The CDR3 DNA is TGTGCCAGCAGCTCAAGGACAAACAATGAGCAGTTCTTC. Translated: CASSSRTNNEQFF.

The chain carries TRBV7-6 and TRBJ2-1; tentatively, D is TRBD2 (6 bases). This CDR3 has 15 residues. Deletions cut 1 base from V and 7 bases from J, with 14 bases between. Germline CDR1 is SGHVS and CDR2 is FNYEAQ. CDR3 coding DNA: TGTGCCAGCAGCTTAGAGCCGGGGGTTGGGAATGAGCAGTTCTTC. This encodes CASSLEPGVGNEQFF.

This chain joins TRBV5-1 and TRBJ2-1; weak D call: TRBD2 (6 bases). The CDR3 sequence is 16 residues long. V lost 0 bases and J lost 9, with 19 bases in between. The germline CDR1 and CDR2 sequences are SGHRS and YFSETQ. The CDR3 nucleotides read TGCGCCAGCAGCTTGGACGGACTAAGGTCATCCGGTGAGCAGTTCTTC. Translated, it gives CASSLDGLRSSGEQFF.

The DNA for the CDR3 is TGTGCCAGCAGTTTTACACAACAGGATTTCACTGAAGCTTTCTTT. Residues: CASSFTQQDFTEAFF. V and J are TRBV6-5 and TRBJ1-1, with D tentatively TRBD1 (5 bases). V dropped 4 bases and J dropped 4 bases, with 16 bases sitting between them. This CDR3 spans 15 amino acids. The germline gives CDR1 MNHEY, CDR2 SVGAGI.